What follows describes a single TCR beta chain. No antigen is known for it. The protocol was immunoSEQ multiplex PCR, while the TCRdb copy is restricted to in-frame clones and leaves out a portion. The repertoire holds about 53,000 clones, with roughly 81% as singletons. This record comes from a study of a mutant IDH1 vaccine in newly diagnosed glioma. The wider study: Patients were started on vaccination 4-6 weeks after radiotherapy alone, or with temozolomide cycles. There were 62.5% males and approximately 38% females among treated patients, whose mean age was approximately 40 years. The earlier regimen, radiotherapy, temozolomide, or both, was most often both.

Time point meaning: week 23, last vaccination. Vaccination used 300 ug of mutant IDH1 20-mer peptide per dose, with topical imiquimod. Every donor had a new WHO grade 3 or 4 astrocytoma that was IDH1-mutant, with loss of nuclear ATRX. The CDR3 extends over 14 amino acids. The germline V and J ends were trimmed by 1 base and 2 bases, with 5 bases remaining between them. Looked up from germline, CDR1 is SGHTA and CDR2 is FQGTGA. The material was PBMCs, obtained from a glioma patient whose treatment included an IDH1 peptide vaccine. The chain joins TRBV7-3 to TRBJ2-2; no clear D gene. The sequence was obtained from a woman aged 40 to 49 with glioma. Some clones in this sample may be carry-over from other donors' samples. This chain's CDR3 is CASSLMGNTGELFF. The CDR3 DNA sequence: TGTGCCAGCAGCTTAATGGGTAACACCGGGGAGCTGTTTTTT.